The 9 T cell receptor beta chains below all came from one sample that was sequenced in a study of OX40 agonist ivuxolimab in advanced cancers. The data were produced by immunoSEQ multiplex PCR, yet TCRdb's version contains in-frame clones alone and is incomplete. The sample yields 80,000 to 95,000 clones, 80% to 90% seen once. The specimen comprised CD4+ or CD8+ T cells sorted from blood, sampled in a trial of the OX40 agonist ivuxolimab. The source of these receptors is an adult with an advanced solid tumor such as melanoma, head and neck, liver or kidney cancer.

J is TRBJ2-1 and V is TRBV30; D gene ambiguous. The CDR3 runs 12 residues. The germline V gene has CDR1 GTSNPN and CDR2 SVGIG (reference sequence). Trimming left V 3 bases short and J 7 bases short, with 10 bases between. In DNA form, the CDR3 reads TGTGCCTGGAGGACGTGGGCGAATGAGCAGTTCTTC. This sequence encodes CAWRTWANEQFF.

The chain has TRBV7-2 and TRBJ2-2, with D tentatively TRBD2 (5 bases). CDR1 SGHTA and CDR2 FQGNSA come from the germline V gene. V lost 7 bases and J 4 bases, leaving 19 bases between the germline ends. This CDR3 comprises 16 residues. The CDR3 bases are TGTGCCAGCACCCCGGAGTCAGGTCGGGGCACCGGGGAGCTGTTTTTT. Translation: CASTPESGRGTGELFF.

This clone was picked up one time. This chain uses TRBV7-2 with TRBJ1-3, with D hard to call. Trimming removed 5 bases at V and 2 bases at J, with 13 bases between. This CDR3 has 15 residues. CDR1 is SGHTA and CDR2 is FQGNSA in the germline V gene. The CDR3 sequence is CASSARSGTGNTIYF. CDR3 nucleotides: TGTGCCAGCAGCGCCCGTTCCGGGACTGGAAACACCATATATTTT.

This chain joins TRBV6-1 and TRBJ1-5; D remains ambiguous. The CDR3 sequence is 16 residues long. V gave up 2 bases and J gave up 0 bases, with 11 bases separating them. The germline gives CDR1 MNHNS, CDR2 SASEGT. CDR3 sequence: CASSEWGGSSNQPQHF. CDR3 sequence (DNA): TGTGCCAGCAGTGAATGGGGAGGGAGTAGCAATCAGCCCCAGCATTTT.

The rearrangement joins TRBV30 to TRBJ2-3; tentatively, D is TRBD1 (6 bases). From germline, CDR1 is GTSNPN and CDR2 SVGIG (reference sequence). Trimming took off 3 bases at V and 0 bases at J, with 10 bases between the two ends. The CDR3 sequence is 14 residues long. CDR3 nucleotide sequence: TGTGCCTGGAGGAAGACAGGTAGCACAGATACGCAGTATTTT. It is translated as CAWRKTGSTDTQYF.

The rearrangement joins TRBV4-2 to TRBJ2-5, with 13 bases fitting TRBD2. Germline V CDR1 and CDR2: LGHNA, YNFKEQ. The CDR3 has 17 residues. V dropped 1 base and J dropped 5; count of bases not matched to a gene: 7. The CDR3 DNA sequence: TGTGCCAGCAGCCAAGGGACTAGCGGGGGAAGGAGGGAGACCCAGTACTTC. Translation gives CASSQGTSGGRRETQYF.

Of note for this clone: A junction end diverges from the germline sequence, so it may reflect a read error. The rearrangement links TRBV7-7 to TRBJ2-5, with 8 bases fitting TRBD1. The CDR3 runs to 13 residues. Germline CDR1 is SSHAT and CDR2 is FNYEAQ (reference sequence). The CDR3 coding sequence is TGTGCTAGCAGCCAGGACAGGGAAGAGACCCAGTACTTC. It specifies CASSQDREETQYF.

Only a few counts were recorded for this clone. This chain uses TRBV30 with TRBJ1-6; TRBD1 might be the D (5 bases). V dropped 7 bases and J dropped 5 bases, with 12 bases sitting between them. This CDR3 contains 13 residues. Germline lookup yields CDR1 GTSNPN and CDR2 SVGIG (reference sequence). CDR3 DNA sequence: TGTGCCTCGCCGGGACTGAATAATTCACCCCTCCACTTT. This gives the protein CASPGLNNSPLHF.

This clone was detected once. The chain recombines TRBV10-3 with TRBJ2-3, with TRBD2 identical over 7 bases. CDR1 ENHRY and CDR2 SYGVKD come from the germline V gene. J gave up 1 base and V 1 base, and 8 bases lay outside the gene matches. This CDR3 comprises 17 residues. The CDR3 protein is CAISELTGGGGTDTQYF. In DNA form, the CDR3 reads TGTGCCATCAGTGAGTTAACTGGCGGGGGAGGCACAGATACGCAGTATTTT.